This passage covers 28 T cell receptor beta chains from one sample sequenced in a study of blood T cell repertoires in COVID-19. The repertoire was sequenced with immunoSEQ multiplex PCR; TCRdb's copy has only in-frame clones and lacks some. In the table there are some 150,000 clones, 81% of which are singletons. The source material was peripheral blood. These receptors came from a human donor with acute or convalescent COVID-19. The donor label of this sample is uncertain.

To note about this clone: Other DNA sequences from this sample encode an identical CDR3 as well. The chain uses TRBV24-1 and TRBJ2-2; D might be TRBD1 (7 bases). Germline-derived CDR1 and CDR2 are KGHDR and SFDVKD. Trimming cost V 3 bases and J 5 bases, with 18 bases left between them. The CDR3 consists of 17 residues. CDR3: CATSDPSGGSITGELFF. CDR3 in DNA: TGTGCCACCAGTGATCCCTCAGGGGGGAGTATTACCGGGGAGCTGTTTTTT.

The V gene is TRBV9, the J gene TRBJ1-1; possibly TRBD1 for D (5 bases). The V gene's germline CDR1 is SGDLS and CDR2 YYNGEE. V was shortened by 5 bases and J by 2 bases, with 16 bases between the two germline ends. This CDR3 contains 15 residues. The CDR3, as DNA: TGTGCCAGCAGTGAATACAGCGGGGGTAACACTGAAGCTTTCTTT. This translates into CASSEYSGGNTEAFF.

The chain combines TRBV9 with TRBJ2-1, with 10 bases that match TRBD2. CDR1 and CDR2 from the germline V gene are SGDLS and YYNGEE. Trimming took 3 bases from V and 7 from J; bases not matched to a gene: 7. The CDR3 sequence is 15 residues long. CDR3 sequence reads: CASSASGGAGNEQFF. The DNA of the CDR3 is TGTGCCAGCAGCGCGAGCGGGGGGGCAGGGAATGAGCAGTTCTTC.

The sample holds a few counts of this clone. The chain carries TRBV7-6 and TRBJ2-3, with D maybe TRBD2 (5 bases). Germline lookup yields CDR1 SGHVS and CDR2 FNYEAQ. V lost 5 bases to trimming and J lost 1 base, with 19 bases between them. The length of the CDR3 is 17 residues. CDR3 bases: TGTGCCAGCAGCATGAGCCCGGCGGACTCAGGCACAGATACGCAGTATTTT. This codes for CASSMSPADSGTDTQYF.

The CDR3 loop reads CASSLGGETYEQYF. As DNA, the CDR3 is TGTGCCAGCAGCTTGGGGGGAGAAACCTACGAGCAGTACTTC. V gene TRBV7-9 combines with J gene TRBJ2-7, with a possible D match to TRBD2 (6 bases). V lost 3 bases, J lost 2 bases, and 11 bases lay in between. The germline V gene encodes CDR1 SEHNR and CDR2 FQNEAQ (reference sequence). This CDR3 is 14 amino acids long.

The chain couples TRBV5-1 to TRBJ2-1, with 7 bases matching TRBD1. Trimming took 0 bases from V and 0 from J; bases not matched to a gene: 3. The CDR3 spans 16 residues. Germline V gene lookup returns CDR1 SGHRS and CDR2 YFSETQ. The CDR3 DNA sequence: TGCGCCAGCAGCTTGGCCACAGGGGTCTCCTACAATGAGCAGTTCTTC. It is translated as CASSLATGVSYNEQFF. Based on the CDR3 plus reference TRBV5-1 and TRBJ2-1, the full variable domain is KAGVTQTPRYLIKTRGQQVTLSCSPISGHRSVSWYQQTPGQGLQFLFEYFSETQRNKGNFPGRFSGRQFSNSRSEMNVSTLELGDSALYLCASSLATGVSYNEQFFGPGTRLTVL.

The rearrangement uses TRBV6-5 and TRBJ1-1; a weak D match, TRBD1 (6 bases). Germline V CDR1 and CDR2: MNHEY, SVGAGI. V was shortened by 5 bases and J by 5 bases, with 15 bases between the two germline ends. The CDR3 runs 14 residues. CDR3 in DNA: TGTGCCAGCAGTCAGACAGGCGGTGAAACTGAAGCTTTCTTT. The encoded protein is CASSQTGGETEAFF.

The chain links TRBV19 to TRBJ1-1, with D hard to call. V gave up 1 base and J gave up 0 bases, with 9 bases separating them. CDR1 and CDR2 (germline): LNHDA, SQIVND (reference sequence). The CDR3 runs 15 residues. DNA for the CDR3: TGTGCCAGTAGTATAGGTCCCAATTTGAACACTGAAGCTTTCTTT. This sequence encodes CASSIGPNLNTEAFF.

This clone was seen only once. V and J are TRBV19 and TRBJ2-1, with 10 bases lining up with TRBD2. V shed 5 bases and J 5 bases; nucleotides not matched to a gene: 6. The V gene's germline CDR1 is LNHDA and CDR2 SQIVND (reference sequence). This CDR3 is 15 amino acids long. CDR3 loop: CASSGRTSGNNEQFF. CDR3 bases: TGTGCCAGTAGTGGGAGGACTAGCGGAAACAATGAGCAGTTCTTC.

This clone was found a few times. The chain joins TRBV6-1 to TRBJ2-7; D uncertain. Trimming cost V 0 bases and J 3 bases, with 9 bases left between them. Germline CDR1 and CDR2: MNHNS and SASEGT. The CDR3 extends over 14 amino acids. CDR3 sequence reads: CASSEARKNYEQYV. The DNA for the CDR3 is TGTGCCAGCAGTGAAGCGCGTAAGAACTACGAGCAGTACGTC.

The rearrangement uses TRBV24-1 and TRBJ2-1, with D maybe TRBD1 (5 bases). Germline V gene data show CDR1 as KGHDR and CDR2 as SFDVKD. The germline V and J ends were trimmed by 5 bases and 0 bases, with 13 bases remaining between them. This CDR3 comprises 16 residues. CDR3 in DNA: TGTGCCACCAGTGGGTTCCTAACAGGCTCCTACAATGAGCAGTTCTTC. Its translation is CATSGFLTGSYNEQFF.

CDR3 nucleotides: TGTGCCAGCAGCCAAGGCGTCTCCTTCGTTGGAGAGACCCAGTACTTC. It is translated as CASSQGVSFVGETQYF. The chain employs TRBV14 and TRBJ2-5, with D uncertain. This CDR3 has 16 amino acids. CDR1 and CDR2 (germline): SGHDN, FVKESK. V was clipped by 1 base and J by 4 bases, with 16 bases between them.

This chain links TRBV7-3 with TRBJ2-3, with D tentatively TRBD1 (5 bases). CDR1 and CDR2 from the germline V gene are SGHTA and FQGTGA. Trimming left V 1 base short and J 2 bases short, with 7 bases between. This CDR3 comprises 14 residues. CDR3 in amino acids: CASSLNGATDTQYF. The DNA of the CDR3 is TGTGCCAGCAGCTTAAATGGGGCCACAGATACGCAGTATTTT.

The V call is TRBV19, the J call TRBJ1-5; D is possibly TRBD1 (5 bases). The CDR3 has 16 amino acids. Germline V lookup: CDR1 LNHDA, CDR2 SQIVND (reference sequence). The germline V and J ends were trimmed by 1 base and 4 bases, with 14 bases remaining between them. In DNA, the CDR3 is TGTGCCAGTAGTATAGGACGGGGGAGGCCTAATCAGCCCCAGCATTTT. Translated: CASSIGRGRPNQPQHF.

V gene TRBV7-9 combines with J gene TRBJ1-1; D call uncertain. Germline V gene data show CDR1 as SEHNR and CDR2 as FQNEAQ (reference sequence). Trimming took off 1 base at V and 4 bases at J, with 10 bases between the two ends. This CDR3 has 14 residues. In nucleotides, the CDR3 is TGTGCCAGCAGCTTAGAGTACAGATCCACTGAAGCTTTCTTT. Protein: CASSLEYRSTEAFF. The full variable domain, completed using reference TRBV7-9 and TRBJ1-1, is DTGVSQNPRHKITKRGQNVTFRCDPISEHNRLYWYRQTLGQGPEFLTYFQNEAQLEKSRLLSDRFSAERPKGSFSTLEIQRTEQGDSAMYLCASSLEYRSTEAFFGQGTRLTVV.

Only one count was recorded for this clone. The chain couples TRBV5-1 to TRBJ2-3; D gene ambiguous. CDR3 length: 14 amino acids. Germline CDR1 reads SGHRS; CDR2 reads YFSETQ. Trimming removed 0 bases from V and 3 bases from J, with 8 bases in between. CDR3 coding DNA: TGCGCCAGCAGCTTGGTGGCAGGAACAGATACGCAGTATTTT. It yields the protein CASSLVAGTDTQYF.

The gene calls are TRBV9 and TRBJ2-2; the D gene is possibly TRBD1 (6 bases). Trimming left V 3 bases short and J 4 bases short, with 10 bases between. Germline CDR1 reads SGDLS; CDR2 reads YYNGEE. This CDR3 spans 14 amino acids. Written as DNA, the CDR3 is TGTGCCAGCAGCGCCCGACAGGCCACCGGGGAGCTGTTTTTT. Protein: CASSARQATGELFF.

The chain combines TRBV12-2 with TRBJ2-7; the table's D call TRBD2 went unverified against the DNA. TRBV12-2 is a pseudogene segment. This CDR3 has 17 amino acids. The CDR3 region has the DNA TGTGCAAGTCGCTTAGCGGGGAGGGATAGCGTTTTGTACGAGCAGTACTTC. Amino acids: CASRLAGRDSVLYEQYF.

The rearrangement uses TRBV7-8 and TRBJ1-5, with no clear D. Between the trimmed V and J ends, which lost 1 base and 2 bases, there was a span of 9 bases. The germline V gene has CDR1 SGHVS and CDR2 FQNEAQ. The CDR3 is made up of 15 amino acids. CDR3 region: CASSLEGAGNQPQHF. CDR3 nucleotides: TGTGCCAGCAGCTTAGAGGGAGCTGGCAATCAGCCCCAGCATTTT.

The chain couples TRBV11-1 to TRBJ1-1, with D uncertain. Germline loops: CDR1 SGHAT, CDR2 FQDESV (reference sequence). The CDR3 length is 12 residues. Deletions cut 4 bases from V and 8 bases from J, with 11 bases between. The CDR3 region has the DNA TGTGCCAGCAGCTCCCACCTTGGCGAAGCTTTCTTT. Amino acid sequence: CASSSHLGEAFF.

CDR3 loop: CASSLAGTPRVATNEKLFF. The CDR3 region has the DNA TGTGCCAGCAGCTTAGCCGGGACACCCAGAGTCGCAACTAATGAAAAACTGTTTTTT. This sequence joins TRBV11-2 and TRBJ1-4; weak D call: TRBD1 (6 bases). This CDR3 comprises 19 residues. Germline V gives CDR1 SGHAT, CDR2 FQNNGV. Trimming took 1 base from V and 0 from J, leaving 18 bases between them.

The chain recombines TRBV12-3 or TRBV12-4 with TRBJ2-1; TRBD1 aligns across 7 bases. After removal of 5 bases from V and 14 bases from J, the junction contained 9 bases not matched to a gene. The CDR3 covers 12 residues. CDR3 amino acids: CASSLSGRGKFF. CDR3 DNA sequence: TGTGCCAGCAGTCTTTCGGGCAGGGGGAAGTTCTTC.

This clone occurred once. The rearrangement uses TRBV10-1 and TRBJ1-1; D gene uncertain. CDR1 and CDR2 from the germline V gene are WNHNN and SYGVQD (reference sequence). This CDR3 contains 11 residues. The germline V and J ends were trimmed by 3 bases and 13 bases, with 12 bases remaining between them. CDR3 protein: CASSDGRKGFF. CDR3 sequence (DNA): TGCGCCAGCAGTGATGGGCGAAAAGGTTTCTTT.

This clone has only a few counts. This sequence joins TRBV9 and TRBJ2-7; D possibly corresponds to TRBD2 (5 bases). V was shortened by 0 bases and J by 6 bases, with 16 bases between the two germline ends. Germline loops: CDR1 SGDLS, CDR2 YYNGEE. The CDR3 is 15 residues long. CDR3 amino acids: CASSVGGSERGEQYF. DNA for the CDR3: TGTGCCAGCAGCGTAGGAGGTAGCGAAAGAGGCGAGCAGTACTTC.

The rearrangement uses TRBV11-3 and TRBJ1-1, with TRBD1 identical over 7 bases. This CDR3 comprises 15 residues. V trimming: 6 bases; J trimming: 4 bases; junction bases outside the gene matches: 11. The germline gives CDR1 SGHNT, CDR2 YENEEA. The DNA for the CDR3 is TGTGCCAGCAGGTTTGACAGGGTAGCTAGCACTGAAGCTTTCTTT. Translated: CASRFDRVASTEAFF.

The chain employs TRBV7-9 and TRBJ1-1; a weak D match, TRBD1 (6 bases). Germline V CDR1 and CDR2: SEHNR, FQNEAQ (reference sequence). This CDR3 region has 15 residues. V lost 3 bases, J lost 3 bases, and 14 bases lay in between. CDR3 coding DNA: TGTGCCAGCAGCTTCTCCGGGGGGGCTGACACTGAAGCTTTCTTT. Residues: CASSFSGGADTEAFF.

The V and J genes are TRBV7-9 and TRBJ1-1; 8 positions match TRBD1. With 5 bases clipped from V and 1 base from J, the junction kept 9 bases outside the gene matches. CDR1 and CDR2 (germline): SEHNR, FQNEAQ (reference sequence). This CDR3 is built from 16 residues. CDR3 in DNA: TGTGCCAGCAGCCTCGGGGCGACAGGGGCGAACACTGAAGCTTTCTTT. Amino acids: CASSLGATGANTEAFF.

CDR3 DNA sequence: TGTGCCATCAGTCCCCAGGACAGGGCCATCCCGGGGGCTTTCTTT. It encodes CAISPQDRAIPGAFF. V is TRBV10-3 and J is TRBJ1-1, with TRBD1 matching over 8 bases. The CDR3 is 15 residues long. The V gene's germline CDR1 is ENHRY and CDR2 SYGVKD. V lost 5 bases to trimming and J lost 11 bases; unmatched junction nucleotides: 16.